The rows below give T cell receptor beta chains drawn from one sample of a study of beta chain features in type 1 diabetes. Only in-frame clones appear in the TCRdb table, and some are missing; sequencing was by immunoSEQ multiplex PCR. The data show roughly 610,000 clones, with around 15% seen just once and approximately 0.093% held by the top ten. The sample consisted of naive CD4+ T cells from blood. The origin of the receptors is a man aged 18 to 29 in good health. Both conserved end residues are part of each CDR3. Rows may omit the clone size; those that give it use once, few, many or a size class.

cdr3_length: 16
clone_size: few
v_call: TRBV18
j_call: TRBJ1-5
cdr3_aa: CASSTRPGQGSQPQHF

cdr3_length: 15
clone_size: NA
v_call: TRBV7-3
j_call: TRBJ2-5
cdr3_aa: CASSLTSGTGETQYF

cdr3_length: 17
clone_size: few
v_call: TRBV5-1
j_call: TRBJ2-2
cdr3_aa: CASRKTSGGPHTGELFF

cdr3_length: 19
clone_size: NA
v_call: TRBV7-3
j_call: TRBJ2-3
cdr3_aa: CASSLMDSGGRREVDTQYF

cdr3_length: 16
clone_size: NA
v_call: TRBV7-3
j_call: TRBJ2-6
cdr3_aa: CASSPQGSSGANVLTF

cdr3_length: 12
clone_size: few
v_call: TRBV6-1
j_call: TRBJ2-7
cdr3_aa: CASKTVFYEQYF

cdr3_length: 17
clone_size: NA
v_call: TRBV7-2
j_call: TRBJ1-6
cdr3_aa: CASSLGFTRGANSPLHF

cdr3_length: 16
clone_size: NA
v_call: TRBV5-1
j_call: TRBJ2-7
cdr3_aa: CASSRGDSGTTYEQYF

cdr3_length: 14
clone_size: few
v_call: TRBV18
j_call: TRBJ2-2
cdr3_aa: CASSPSGGPGELFF

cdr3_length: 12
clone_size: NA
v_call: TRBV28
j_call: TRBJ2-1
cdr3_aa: CASRLGANEQFF

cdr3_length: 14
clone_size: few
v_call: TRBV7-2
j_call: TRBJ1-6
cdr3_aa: CASTVDRVNSPLHF

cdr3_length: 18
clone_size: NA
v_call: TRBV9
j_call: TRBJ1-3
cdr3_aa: CASSGRPGTIRLGNTIYF

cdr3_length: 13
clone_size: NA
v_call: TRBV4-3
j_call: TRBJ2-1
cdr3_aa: CASSQEAPNEQFF

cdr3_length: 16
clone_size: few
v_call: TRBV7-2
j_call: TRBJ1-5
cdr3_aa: CASSLGPGLVNQPQHF

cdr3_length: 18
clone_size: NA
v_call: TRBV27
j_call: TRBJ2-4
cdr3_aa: CASSLFPALRGFSNIQYF

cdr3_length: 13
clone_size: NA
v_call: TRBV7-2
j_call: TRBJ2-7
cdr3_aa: CASSLAGVGEQYF

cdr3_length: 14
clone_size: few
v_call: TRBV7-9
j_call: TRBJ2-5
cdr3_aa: CASTRDRGQETQYF

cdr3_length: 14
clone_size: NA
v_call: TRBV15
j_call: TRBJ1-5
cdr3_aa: CATSRDKGNQPQHF

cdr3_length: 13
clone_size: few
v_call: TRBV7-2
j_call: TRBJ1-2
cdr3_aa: CASSLERNYGYTF

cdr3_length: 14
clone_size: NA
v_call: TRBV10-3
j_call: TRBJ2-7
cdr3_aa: CAIAGTGGSYEQYF

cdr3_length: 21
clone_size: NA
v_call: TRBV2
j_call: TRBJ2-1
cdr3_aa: CASSVMMQGPAGTRYSNEQFF

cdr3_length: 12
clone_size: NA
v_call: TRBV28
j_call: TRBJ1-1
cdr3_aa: CASSLRGTEAFF

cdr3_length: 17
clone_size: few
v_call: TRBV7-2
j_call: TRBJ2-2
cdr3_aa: CASSPRGYISNTGELFF

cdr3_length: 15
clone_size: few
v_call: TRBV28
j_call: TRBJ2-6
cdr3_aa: CASSSGGPGANVLTF

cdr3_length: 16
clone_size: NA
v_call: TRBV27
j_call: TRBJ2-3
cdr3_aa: CASSSPSGTSSDTQYF

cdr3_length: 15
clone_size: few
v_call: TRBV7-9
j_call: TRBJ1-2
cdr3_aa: CASSPTGGRDYGYTF

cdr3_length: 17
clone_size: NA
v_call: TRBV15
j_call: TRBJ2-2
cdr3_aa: CATRPISRGHSTGELFF

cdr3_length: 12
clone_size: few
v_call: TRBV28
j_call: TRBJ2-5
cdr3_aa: CAIHGTEGTQYF

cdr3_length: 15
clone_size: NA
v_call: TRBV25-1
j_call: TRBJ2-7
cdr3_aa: CASSTPGQGANEQYF

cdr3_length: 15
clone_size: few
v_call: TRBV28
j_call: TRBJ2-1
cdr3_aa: CASSYSGYSYNEQFF

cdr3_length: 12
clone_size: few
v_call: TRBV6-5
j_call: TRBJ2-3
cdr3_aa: CASRTPTDTQYF

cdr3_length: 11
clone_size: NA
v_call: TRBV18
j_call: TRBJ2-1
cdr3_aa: CASSPPGQQFF

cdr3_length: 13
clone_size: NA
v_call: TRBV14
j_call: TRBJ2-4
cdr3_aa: CASSPTLQNIQYF

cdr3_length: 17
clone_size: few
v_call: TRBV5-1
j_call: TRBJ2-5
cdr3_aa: CASSSGTSGWGLETQYF

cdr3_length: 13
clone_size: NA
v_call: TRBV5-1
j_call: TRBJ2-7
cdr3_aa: CASSLLQSYEQYF

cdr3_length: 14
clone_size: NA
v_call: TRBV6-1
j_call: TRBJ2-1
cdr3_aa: CASSEAGTRNEQFF

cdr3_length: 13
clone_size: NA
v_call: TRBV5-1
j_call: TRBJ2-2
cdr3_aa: CASSIGRDRELFF

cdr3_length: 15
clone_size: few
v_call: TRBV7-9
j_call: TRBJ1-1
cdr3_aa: CASSFLTAMNTEAFF

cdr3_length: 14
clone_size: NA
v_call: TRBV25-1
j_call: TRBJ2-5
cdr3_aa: CASRRTGAQETQYF

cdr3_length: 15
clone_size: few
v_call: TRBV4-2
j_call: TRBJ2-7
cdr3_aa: CASSSRGSSGYEQYF

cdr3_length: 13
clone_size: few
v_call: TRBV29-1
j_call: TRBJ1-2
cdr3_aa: CSVVGGYLYGYTF

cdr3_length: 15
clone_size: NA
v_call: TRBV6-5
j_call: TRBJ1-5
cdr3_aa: CASSVTGRGSQPQHF

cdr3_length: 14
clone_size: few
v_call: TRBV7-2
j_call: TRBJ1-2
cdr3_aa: CASSLIVPRDGYTF

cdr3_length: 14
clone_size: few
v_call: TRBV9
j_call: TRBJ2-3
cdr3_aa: CASRKTGGTDTQYF

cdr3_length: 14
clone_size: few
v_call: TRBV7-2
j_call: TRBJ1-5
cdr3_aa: CASSLWGNNQPQHF

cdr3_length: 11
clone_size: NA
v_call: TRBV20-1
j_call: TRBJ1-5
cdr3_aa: CSASLGQPQHF

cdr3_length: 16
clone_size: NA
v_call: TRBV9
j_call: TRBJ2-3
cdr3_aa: CANTTWSLYFTDTQYF

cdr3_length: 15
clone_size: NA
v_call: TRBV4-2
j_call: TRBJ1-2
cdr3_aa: CASSLDGQGVFGYTF

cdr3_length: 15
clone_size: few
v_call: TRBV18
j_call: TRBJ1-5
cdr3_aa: CASSPSGNSNQPQHF

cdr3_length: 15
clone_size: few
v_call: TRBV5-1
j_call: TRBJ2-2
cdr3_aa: CASSLAAGSTGELFF

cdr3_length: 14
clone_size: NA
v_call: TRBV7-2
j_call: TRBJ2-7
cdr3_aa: CASSLLKGSYEQYF

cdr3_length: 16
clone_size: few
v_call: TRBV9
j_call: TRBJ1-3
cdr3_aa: CASSAGQGSSGNTIYF

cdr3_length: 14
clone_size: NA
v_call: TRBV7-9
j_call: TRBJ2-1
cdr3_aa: CASNRLADYNEQFF